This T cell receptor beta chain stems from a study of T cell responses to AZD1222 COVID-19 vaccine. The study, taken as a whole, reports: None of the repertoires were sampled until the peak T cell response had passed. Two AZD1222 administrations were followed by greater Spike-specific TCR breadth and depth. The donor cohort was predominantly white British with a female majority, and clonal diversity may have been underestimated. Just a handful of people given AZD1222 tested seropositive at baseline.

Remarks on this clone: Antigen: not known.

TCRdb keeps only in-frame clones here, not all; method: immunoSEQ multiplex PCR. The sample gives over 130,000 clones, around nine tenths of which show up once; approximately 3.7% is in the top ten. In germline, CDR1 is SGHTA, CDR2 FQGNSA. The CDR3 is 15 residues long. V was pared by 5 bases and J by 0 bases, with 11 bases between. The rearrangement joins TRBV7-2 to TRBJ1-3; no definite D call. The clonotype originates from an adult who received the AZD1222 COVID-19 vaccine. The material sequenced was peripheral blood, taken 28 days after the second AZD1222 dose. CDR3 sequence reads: CASSLLGLSGNTIYF. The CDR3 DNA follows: TGTGCCAGCAGCCTCCTGGGCCTCTCTGGAAACACCATATATTTT.